This T cell receptor beta chain was observed in a study of OX40 agonist ivuxolimab in advanced cancers. As for the study in general: Dose-escalation cases comprised hepatocellular carcinoma, melanoma, renal cell or head and neck cancer. Earlier anti-PD-1, anti-PD-L1 or anti-CTLA-4 therapy was permitted; 30% to 50% had received some.

Notes on this clone: Its specificity is unknown.

Study-wide points: It was not determined which antigens were specifically recognized by the peripheral T cells that had undergone clonal expansion.

Trimming stripped 7 bases from V and 9 bases from J, with 13 bases between. The germline V gene encodes CDR1 SNHLY and CDR2 FYNNEI. The CDR3 consists of 12 residues. Clones were read by immunoSEQ multiplex PCR, and TCRdb kept only the in-frame ones, dropping some. The sample has approximately 19,000 clones, 90% seen once. The sequences come from CD4+ or CD8+ T cells sorted from blood, collected in a trial of the OX40 agonist ivuxolimab. The chain combines TRBV2 with TRBJ2-1, with D uncertain. This receptor was obtained from an adult with an advanced solid tumor such as melanoma, head and neck, liver or kidney cancer. CDR3 sequence: CASTRTLGEQFF. The DNA for the CDR3 is TGTGCCAGCACCCGAACCCTAGGTGAGCAGTTCTTC.